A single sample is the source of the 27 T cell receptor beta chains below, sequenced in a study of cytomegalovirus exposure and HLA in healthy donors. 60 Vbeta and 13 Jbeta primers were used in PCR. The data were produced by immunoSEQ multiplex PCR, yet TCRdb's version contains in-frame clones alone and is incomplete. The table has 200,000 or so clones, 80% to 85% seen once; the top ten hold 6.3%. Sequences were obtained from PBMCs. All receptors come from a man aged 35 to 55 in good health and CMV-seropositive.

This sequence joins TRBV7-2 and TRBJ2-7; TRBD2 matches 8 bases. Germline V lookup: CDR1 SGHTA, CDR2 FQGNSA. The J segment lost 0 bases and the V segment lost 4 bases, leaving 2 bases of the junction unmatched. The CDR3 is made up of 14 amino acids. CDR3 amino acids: CASSSAGGSYEQYF. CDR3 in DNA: TGTGCCAGCAGCTCCGCGGGGGGCTCCTACGAGCAGTACTTC. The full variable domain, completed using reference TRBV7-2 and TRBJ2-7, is GAGVSQSPSNKVTEKGKDVELRCDPISGHTALYWYRQSLGQGLEFLIYFQGNSAPDKSGLPSDRFSAERTGGSVSTLTIQRTQQEDSAVYLCASSSAGGSYEQYFGPGTRLTVT.

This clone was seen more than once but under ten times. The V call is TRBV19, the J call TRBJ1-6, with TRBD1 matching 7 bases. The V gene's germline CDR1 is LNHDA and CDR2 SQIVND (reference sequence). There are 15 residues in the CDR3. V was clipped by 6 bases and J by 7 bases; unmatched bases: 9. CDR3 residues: CASRITGAENSPLHF. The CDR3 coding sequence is TGTGCCAGTAGGATTACAGGGGCTGAGAATTCACCCCTCCACTTT.

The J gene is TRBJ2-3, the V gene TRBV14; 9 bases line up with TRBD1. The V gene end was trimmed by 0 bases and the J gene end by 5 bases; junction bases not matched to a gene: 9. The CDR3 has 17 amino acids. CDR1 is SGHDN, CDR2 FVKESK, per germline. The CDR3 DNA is TGTGCCAGCAGCCAAGATCGGGGGGACAGGGTAGGAGATACGCAGTATTTT. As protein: CASSQDRGDRVGDTQYF.

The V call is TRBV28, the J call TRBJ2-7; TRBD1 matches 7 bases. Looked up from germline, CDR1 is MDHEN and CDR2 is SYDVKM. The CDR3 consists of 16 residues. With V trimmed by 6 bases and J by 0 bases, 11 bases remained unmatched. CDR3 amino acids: CASRGTGTEDSYEQYF. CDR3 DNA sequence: TGTGCCAGCAGGGGGACGGGGACAGAAGACTCCTACGAGCAGTACTTC. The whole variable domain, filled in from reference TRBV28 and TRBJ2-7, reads DVKVTQSSRYLVKRTGEKVFLECVQDMDHENMFWYRQDPGLGLRLIYFSYDVKMKEKGDIPEGYSVSREKKERFSLILESASTNQTSMYLCASRGTGTEDSYEQYFGPGTRLTVT.

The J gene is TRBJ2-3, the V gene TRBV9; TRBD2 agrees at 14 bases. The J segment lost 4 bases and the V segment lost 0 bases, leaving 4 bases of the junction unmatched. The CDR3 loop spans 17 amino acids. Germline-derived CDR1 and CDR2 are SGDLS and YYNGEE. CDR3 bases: TGTGCCAGCAGCGTAGAGGGGACTAGCGGGGGAGCAGATACGCAGTATTTT. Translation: CASSVEGTSGGADTQYF. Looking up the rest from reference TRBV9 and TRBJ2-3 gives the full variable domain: DSGVTQTPKHLITATGQRVTLRCSPRSGDLSVYWYQQSLDQGLQFLIQYYNGEERAKGNILERFSAQQFPDLHSELNLSSLELGDSALYFCASSVEGTSGGADTQYFGPGTRLTVL.

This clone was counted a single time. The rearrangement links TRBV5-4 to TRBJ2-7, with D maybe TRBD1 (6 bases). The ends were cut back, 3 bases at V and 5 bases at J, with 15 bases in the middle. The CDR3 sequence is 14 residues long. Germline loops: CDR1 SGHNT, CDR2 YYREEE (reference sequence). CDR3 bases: TGTGCCAGCAGCTCCAGGGCAGGGGTAGACGAGCAGTACTTC. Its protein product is CASSSRAGVDEQYF.

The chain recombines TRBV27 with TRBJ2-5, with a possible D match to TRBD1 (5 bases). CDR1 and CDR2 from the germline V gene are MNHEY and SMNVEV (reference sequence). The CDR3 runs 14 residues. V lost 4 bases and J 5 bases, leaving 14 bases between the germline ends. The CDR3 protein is CASSSDNDGETQYF. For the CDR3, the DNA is TGTGCCAGCAGTTCGGACAACGATGGGGAGACCCAGTACTTC.

In DNA form, the CDR3 reads TGTGCCACCAGCAGAGGTGGGGCTACAACTAATGAAAAACTGTTTTTT. Protein: CATSRGGATTNEKLFF. The V gene is TRBV15, the J gene TRBJ1-4, with D tentatively TRBD1 (5 bases). V gave up 1 base and J gave up 0 bases, with 9 bases separating them. Germline assignment: CDR1 LNHNV and CDR2 YYDKDF (reference sequence). The CDR3 contains 16 residues.

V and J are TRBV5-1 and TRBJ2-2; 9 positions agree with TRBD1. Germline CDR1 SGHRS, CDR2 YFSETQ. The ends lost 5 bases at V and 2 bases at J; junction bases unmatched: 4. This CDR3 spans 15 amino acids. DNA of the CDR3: TGCGCCAGCAGTACGGGACAGGGAAACACCGGGGAGCTGTTTTTT. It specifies CASSTGQGNTGELFF.

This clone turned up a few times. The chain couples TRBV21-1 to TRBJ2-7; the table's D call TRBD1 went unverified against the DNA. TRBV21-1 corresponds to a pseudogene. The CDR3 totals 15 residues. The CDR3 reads CASSTLTGPSYEQYF. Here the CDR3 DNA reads TGTGCCAGCAGCACCCTGACAGGACCCTCCTACGAGCAGTACTTC.

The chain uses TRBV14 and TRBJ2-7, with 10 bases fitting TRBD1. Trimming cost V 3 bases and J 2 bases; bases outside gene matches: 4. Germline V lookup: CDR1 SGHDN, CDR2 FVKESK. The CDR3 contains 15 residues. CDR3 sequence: CASSHIGQGAYEQYF. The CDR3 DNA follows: TGTGCCAGCAGCCACATCGGACAGGGGGCCTACGAGCAGTACTTC.

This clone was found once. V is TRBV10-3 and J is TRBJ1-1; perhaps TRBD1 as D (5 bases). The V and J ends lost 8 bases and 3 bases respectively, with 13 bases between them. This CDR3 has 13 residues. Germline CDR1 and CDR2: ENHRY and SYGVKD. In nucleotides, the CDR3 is TGTGCCATCGGGCGGGGCGGGGACACTGAAGCTTTCTTT. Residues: CAIGRGGDTEAFF.

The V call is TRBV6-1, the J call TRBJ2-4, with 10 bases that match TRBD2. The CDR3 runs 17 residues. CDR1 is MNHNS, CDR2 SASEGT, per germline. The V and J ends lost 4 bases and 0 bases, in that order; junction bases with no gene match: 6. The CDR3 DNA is TGTGCCAGCAGTGGCACTAGCGGGGTGGGAGCCAAAAACATTCAGTACTTC. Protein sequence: CASSGTSGVGAKNIQYF.

The CDR3 sequence is CATSRDLGRGGRNEQFF. DNA for the CDR3: TGTGCCACCAGCAGAGATTTGGGGAGGGGGGGTAGGAATGAGCAGTTCTTC. V and J are TRBV15 and TRBJ2-1; TRBD2 might be the D (7 bases). Germline loops: CDR1 LNHNV, CDR2 YYDKDF (reference sequence). Trimming took 0 bases from V and 7 from J, leaving 19 bases between them. The CDR3 has 17 amino acids. Using reference TRBV15 and TRBJ2-1 for the parts outside the CDR3, the full variable domain is DAMVIQNPRYQVTQFGKPVTLSCSQTLNHNVMYWYQQKSSQAPKLLFHYYDKDFNNEADTPDNFQSRRPNTSFCFLDIRSPGLGDTAMYLCATSRDLGRGGRNEQFFGPGTRLTVL.

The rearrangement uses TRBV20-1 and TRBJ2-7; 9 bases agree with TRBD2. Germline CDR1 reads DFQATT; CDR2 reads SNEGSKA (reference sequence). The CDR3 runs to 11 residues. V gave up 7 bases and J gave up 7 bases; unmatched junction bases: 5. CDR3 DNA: TGCAGTGGGCTAGCGGGACTTGAGCAGTACTTC. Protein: CSGLAGLEQYF.

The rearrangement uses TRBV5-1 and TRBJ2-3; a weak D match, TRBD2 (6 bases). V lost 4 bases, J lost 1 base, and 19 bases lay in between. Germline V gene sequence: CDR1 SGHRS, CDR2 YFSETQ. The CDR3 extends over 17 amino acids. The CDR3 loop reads CASSPAGPFVRTDTQYF. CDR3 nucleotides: TGCGCCAGCAGCCCGGCGGGGCCGTTCGTTCGCACAGATACGCAGTATTTT.

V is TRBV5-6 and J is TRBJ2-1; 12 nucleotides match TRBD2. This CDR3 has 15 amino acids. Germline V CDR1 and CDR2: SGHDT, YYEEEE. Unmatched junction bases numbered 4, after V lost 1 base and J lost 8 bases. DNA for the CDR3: TGTGCCAGCAGCTTGCTAGCGGGGGGGCTCGATGAGCAGTTCTTC. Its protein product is CASSLLAGGLDEQFF.

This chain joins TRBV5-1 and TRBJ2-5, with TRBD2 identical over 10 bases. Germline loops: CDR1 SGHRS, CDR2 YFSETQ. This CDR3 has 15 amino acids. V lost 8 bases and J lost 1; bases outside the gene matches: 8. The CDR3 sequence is CASNPLAGIQETQYF. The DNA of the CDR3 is TGCGCCAGTAATCCACTAGCGGGGATCCAAGAGACCCAGTACTTC.

The CDR3 DNA reads as TGCGCCAGCAGCTTGACGGCCCGGGGTGAAAAACTGTTTTTT. This codes for CASSLTARGEKLFF. The rearrangement joins TRBV5-1 to TRBJ1-4, with D uncertain. V was shortened by 1 base and J by 7 bases, with 11 bases between the two germline ends. In germline, CDR1 is SGHRS, CDR2 YFSETQ. CDR3 length: 14 amino acids.

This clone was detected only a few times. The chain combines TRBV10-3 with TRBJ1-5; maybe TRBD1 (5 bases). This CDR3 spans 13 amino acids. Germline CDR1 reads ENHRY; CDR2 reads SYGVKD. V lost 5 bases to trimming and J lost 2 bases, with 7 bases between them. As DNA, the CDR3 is TGTGCCATCAGTTCGGGGGGCAATCAGCCCCAGCATTTT. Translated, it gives CAISSGGNQPQHF.

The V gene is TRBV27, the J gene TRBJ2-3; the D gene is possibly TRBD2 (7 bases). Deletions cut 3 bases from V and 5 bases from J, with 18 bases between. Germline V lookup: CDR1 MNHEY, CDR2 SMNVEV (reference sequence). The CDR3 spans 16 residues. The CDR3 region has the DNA TGTGCCAGCAGTTTTGGGGGGGGGCCTGGCGGAGATACGCAGTATTTT. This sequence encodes CASSFGGGPGGDTQYF.

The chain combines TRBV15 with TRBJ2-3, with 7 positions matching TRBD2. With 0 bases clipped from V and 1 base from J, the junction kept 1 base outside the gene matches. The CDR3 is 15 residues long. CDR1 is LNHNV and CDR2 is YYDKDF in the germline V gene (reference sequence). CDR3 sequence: CATSRDRGGTDTQYF. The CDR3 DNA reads TGTGCCACCAGCAGAGATCGGGGGGGCACAGATACGCAGTATTTT.

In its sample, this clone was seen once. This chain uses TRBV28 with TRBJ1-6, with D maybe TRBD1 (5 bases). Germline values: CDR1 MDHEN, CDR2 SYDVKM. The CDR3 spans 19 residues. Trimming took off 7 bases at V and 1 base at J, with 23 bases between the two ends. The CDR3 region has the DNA TGTGCCAGCACCTCCCCGGGACTTTTAAGCCAGTCCTATAATTCACCCCTCCACTTT. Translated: CASTSPGLLSQSYNSPLHF.

Here the CDR3 DNA reads TGCGCCAGCAGCTTGGCCGTCGGGGGCTATGGCTACACCTTC. Protein product: CASSLAVGGYGYTF. The chain carries TRBV5-1 and TRBJ1-2; maybe TRBD1 (5 bases). CDR3 length: 14 residues. The V end was cut by 0 bases, the J end by 4 bases, with 10 bases between. CDR1 is SGHRS and CDR2 is YFSETQ in the germline V gene.

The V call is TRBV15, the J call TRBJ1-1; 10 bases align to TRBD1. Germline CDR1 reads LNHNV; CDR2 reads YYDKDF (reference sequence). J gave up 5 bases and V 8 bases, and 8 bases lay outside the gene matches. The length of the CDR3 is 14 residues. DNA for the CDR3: TGTGCCACCGGGGACAGGGGAGGATATACTGAAGCTTTCTTT. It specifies CATGDRGGYTEAFF.

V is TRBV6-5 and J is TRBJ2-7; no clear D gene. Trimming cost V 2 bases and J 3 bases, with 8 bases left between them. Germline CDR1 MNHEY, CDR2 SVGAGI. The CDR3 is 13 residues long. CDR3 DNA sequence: TGTGCCAGCAGTTACCTTCACAACTACGAGCAGTACTTC. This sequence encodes CASSYLHNYEQYF.

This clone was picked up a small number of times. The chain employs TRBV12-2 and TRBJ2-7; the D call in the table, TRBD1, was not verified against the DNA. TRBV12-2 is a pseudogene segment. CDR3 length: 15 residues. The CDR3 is CASRLFRQGTYEQYF. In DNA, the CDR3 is TGTGCAAGTCGCTTGTTCCGACAGGGAACCTACGAGCAGTACTTC.